These 12 T cell receptor beta chains originate from one sample sequenced in a study of blood T cell repertoires in COVID-19. TCRdb's copy holds only in-frame clones and misses some; the assay was immunoSEQ multiplex PCR. Among about 210,000 clones, roughly 88% were seen once, and the ten largest hold more than 1.4%. Sequencing was done on a sample of peripheral blood. These receptor sequences come from a man between 18 and 35 years old with active or convalescent COVID-19.

Of note for this clone: Relative to the germline gene, one junction end is altered; a read error may explain this. The chain is built from TRBV7-7 and TRBJ2-3, with D tentatively TRBD2 (5 bases). This CDR3 region has 14 residues. Per the germline V gene, CDR1 is SSHAT and CDR2 is FNYEAQ (reference sequence). The CDR3 nucleotides read TGTGCTAGCAGCAACCCCCGGGATGGGGATACGCAGTATTTT. Its protein product is CASSNPRDGDTQYF. The full variable domain, rest sourced from reference TRBV7-7 and TRBJ2-3, is GAGVSQSPRYKVTKRGQDVTLRCDPISSHATLYWYQQALGQGPEFLTYFNYEAQPDKSGLPSDRFSAERPEGSISTLTIQRTEQRDSAMYRCASSNPRDGDTQYFGPGTRLTVL.

V usage is TRBV7-9 and J usage is TRBJ2-7, with 12 positions matching TRBD2. Germline V gene sequence: CDR1 SEHNR, CDR2 FQNEAQ (reference sequence). Trimming took 5 bases from V and 6 from J; bases not matched to a gene: 5. The CDR3 extends over 14 amino acids. The CDR3 reads CASSVTSGSSEQYF. The DNA for the CDR3 is TGTGCCAGCAGCGTGACTAGCGGGAGTAGCGAGCAGTACTTC.

V is TRBV7-3 and J is TRBJ2-5; the D is unclear. The V and J ends lost 5 bases and 5 bases respectively, with 9 bases between them. CDR3 length: 12 amino acids. Germline assignment: CDR1 SGHTA and CDR2 FQGTGA. The CDR3: CASSLGLETQYF. CDR3 in DNA: TGTGCCAGCAGCCTAGGTCTCGAGACCCAGTACTTC.

V and J are TRBV7-9 and TRBJ1-1, with 8 bases that match TRBD1. Trimming removed 6 bases from V and 6 bases from J; junction bases left unmatched: 9. CDR3 length: 14 amino acids. Germline loops: CDR1 SEHNR, CDR2 FQNEAQ (reference sequence). The CDR3 DNA reads TGTGCCAGCAGTCAAACAGGGGGTTCTCCTGAAGCTTTCTTT. It translates to CASSQTGGSPEAFF.

DNA for the CDR3: TGTGCCAGCTCACGGGACAGGGGGCCCGATCAGCCCCAGCATTTT. Translation gives CASSRDRGPDQPQHF. The V gene is TRBV18, the J gene TRBJ1-5; 12 bases are a match to TRBD1. CDR1 KGHSH and CDR2 LQKENI come from the germline V gene. CDR3 length equals 15 residues. The junction had 3 bases not matched to a gene; V was cut back by 4 bases and J by 5 bases.

In its sample, this clone was seen once. This sequence joins TRBV7-9 and TRBJ2-1, with D possibly being TRBD1 (7 bases). Trimming took off 6 bases at V and 3 bases at J, with 15 bases between the two ends. Germline V gene sequence: CDR1 SEHNR, CDR2 FQNEAQ (reference sequence). The CDR3 has 15 residues. The CDR3 loop reads CASSPRQGLYNEQFF. CDR3 in DNA: TGTGCCAGCAGTCCTCGACAGGGACTCTACAATGAGCAGTTCTTC.

This chain connects TRBV5-4 to TRBJ2-7; 7 bases line up with TRBD1. The CDR3 has 14 amino acids. Germline trimming cut 4 bases from V and 2 bases from J; bases unmatched to any gene: 6. Germline V lookup: CDR1 SGHNT, CDR2 YYREEE (reference sequence). CDR3 DNA sequence: TGTGCCAGCAGCGGGACAGCCCTCGCCTACGAGCAGTACTTC. As protein: CASSGTALAYEQYF.

The count of this clone is one. This chain connects TRBV19 to TRBJ2-2; maybe TRBD1 (6 bases). The V gene lost 6 bases and the J gene lost 6 bases, with 11 bases spanning the gap. The germline V gene encodes CDR1 LNHDA and CDR2 SQIVND (reference sequence). The CDR3 length is 13 residues. CDR3 amino acids: CASRGGQSGELFF. CDR3 DNA sequence: TGTGCCAGTAGGGGCGGACAGTCCGGGGAGCTGTTTTTT.

The chain carries TRBV19 and TRBJ2-1; 10 bases agree with TRBD2. This CDR3 region has 17 residues. The V segment lost 3 bases and the J segment 3 bases; nucleotides outside the gene matches: 8. Germline loops: CDR1 LNHDA, CDR2 SQIVND (reference sequence). CDR3 region: CASSIDKASGSYNEQFF. Here the CDR3 DNA reads TGTGCCAGTAGTATTGATAAGGCTAGCGGGAGCTACAATGAGCAGTTCTTC. The variable domain in full, with the rest retrieved from reference TRBV19 and TRBJ2-1, is DGGITQSPKYLFRKEGQNVTLSCEQNLNHDAMYWYRQDPGQGLRLIYYSQIVNDFQKGDIAEGYSVSREKKESFPLTVTSAQKNPTAFYLCASSIDKASGSYNEQFFGPGTRLTVL.

The genes are TRBV6-2 or TRBV6-3 and TRBJ2-5; no firm D call. The germline gives CDR1 MNHEY, CDR2 SVGEGT. Trimming removed 0 bases from V and 5 bases from J, with 10 bases in between. The CDR3 runs 14 residues. The CDR3 is CASSYSGSSETQYF. CDR3 DNA: TGTGCCAGCAGTTACTCCGGCAGTAGCGAGACCCAGTACTTC.

This clone was seen just once. The rearrangement joins TRBV15 to TRBJ2-4; D might be TRBD1 (5 bases). Germline values: CDR1 LNHNV, CDR2 YYDKDF (reference sequence). Trimming cost V 0 bases and J 7 bases, with 13 bases left between them. This CDR3 is built from 15 residues. The DNA for the CDR3 is TGTGCCACCAGCAGAGATAGTCCAGGGTTTAACATTCAGTACTTC. Translation gives CATSRDSPGFNIQYF.

The chain combines TRBV3-1 (or the pseudogene TRBV3-2) with TRBJ2-7; a weak D match, TRBD1 (6 bases). The CDR3 totals 13 residues. V was clipped by 1 base and J by 4 bases, with 8 bases between them. The germline V gene encodes CDR1 LGHDT and CDR2 YNNKEL (reference sequence). The CDR3 loop is CASSQATGYEQYF. Here the CDR3 DNA reads TGTGCCAGCAGCCAAGCGACAGGTTACGAGCAGTACTTC.